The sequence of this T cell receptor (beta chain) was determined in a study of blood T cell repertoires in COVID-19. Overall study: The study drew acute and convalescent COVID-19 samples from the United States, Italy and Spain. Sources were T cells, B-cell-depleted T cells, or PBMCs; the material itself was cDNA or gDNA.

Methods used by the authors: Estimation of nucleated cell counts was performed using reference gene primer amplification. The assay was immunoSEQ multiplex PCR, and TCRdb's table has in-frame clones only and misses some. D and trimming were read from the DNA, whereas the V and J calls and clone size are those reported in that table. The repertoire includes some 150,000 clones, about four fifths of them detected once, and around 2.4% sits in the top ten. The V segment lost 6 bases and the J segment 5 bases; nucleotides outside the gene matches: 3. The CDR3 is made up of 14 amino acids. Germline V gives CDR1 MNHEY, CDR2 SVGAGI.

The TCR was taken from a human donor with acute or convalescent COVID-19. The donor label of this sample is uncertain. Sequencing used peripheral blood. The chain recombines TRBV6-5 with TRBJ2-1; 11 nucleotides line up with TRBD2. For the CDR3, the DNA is TGTGCCAGCAGACCGGGACTAGCGGACAATGAGCAGTTCTTC. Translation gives CASRPGLADNEQFF.